What follows are 19 T cell receptor beta chains derived from one specimen sequenced in a study of blood T cells in healthy people across ages. The second PCR ran roughly 7 to 11 cycles with a sample-barcoded 5' primer and J-beta primers. One entry per CDR3 protein, called by TCRdb with MiXCR from the 5' RACE reads. Among about 670,000 distinct CDR3 sequences, around two fifths were seen once, and the ten largest hold around 32%. The sequenced material came from blood. These receptors came from a man older than 75 in good health.

The J gene is TRBJ2-1, the V gene TRBV3-1, with TRBD2 matching over 15 bases. The CDR3 contains 17 residues. Looked up from germline, CDR1 is LGHDT and CDR2 is YNNKEL (reference sequence). V gave up 5 bases and J gave up 7 bases; unmatched junction bases: 9. In DNA form, the CDR3 reads TGTGCCAGCAGCGCTGGACTAGCGGGAGGGTTAAGGAATGAGCAGTTCTTC. Translated, it gives CASSAGLAGGLRNEQFF.

This clonotype was seen a few times. V gene TRBV29-1 combines with J gene TRBJ2-5; D gene uncertain. Per germline, CDR1 SQVTM and CDR2 ANQGSEA. The CDR3 runs 12 residues. Trimming removed 7 bases from V and 4 bases from J, with 13 bases in between. CDR3 residues: CSGMDGPETQYF. The CDR3 coding sequence is TGCAGCGGCATGGACGGCCCAGAGACCCAGTACTTC.

Written as DNA, the CDR3 is TGTGCCAGCAACCCTGGGCTAGCGAACACTGAAGCTTTCTTT. Its protein is CASNPGLANTEAFF. V gene TRBV9 combines with J gene TRBJ1-1; no clear D. Trimming cost V 6 bases and J 1 base, with 13 bases left between them. Germline CDR1 SGDLS, CDR2 YYNGEE. The CDR3 totals 14 residues.

This clonotype has only a few counts. The rearrangement uses TRBV28 and TRBJ2-4; 16 nucleotides align to TRBD2. Trimming cost V 6 bases and J 0 bases; bases outside gene matches: 5. Germline CDR1 is MDHEN and CDR2 is SYDVKM. The CDR3 consists of 18 residues. The CDR3 loop reads CASSAGLAGGLAKNIQYF. The CDR3 DNA reads TGTGCCAGCAGCGCGGGACTAGCGGGAGGGCTAGCCAAAAACATTCAGTACTTC.

The genes are TRBV29-1 and TRBJ1-2; no clear D gene. Trimming took off 5 bases at V and 8 bases at J, with 24 bases between the two ends. Germline-derived CDR1 and CDR2 are SQVTM and ANQGSEA. The CDR3 loop spans 15 amino acids. The CDR3 DNA reads TGCAGCGTTTCACCATCCTATGCGAGCCAAGGGGGCTACACCTTC. Its protein product is CSVSPSYASQGGYTF.

The chain is built from TRBV24-1 and TRBJ2-2; TRBD1 agrees at 7 bases. Germline assignment: CDR1 KGHDR and CDR2 SFDVKD. The CDR3 is 13 residues long. V was clipped by 9 bases and J by 6 bases; unmatched bases: 6. The CDR3 nucleotides are TGTGCCACCGGTAGACAGGGTCCCGGGGAGCTGTTTTTT. As protein: CATGRQGPGELFF.

This rearrangement joins TRBV7-2 to TRBJ2-6; 8 nucleotides agree with TRBD1. This CDR3 has 18 amino acids. V trimming: 4 bases; J trimming: 4 bases; junction bases outside the gene matches: 12. CDR1 is SGHTA, CDR2 FQGNSA, per germline. CDR3 DNA: TGTGCCAGCAGCTCCCGGACAGGGATTCCTTCCGGGGCCAACGTCCTGACTTTC. Translating gives CASSSRTGIPSGANVLTF.

The chain uses TRBV7-2 and TRBJ2-1, with 12 bases that match TRBD2. The CDR3 has 18 residues. The germline CDR1 and CDR2 sequences are SGHTA and FQGNSA. Unmatched junction bases numbered 4, after V lost 1 base and J lost 0 bases. The CDR3 region is CTSSLGGLAGGSYNEQFF. CDR3 in DNA: TGTACCAGCAGCTTAGGGGGACTAGCGGGTGGCTCCTACAATGAGCAGTTCTTC.

The V and J genes are TRBV29-1 and TRBJ1-1, with D tentatively TRBD1 (5 bases). Germline V gene sequence: CDR1 SQVTM, CDR2 ANQGSEA. This CDR3 spans 15 amino acids. The germline V and J ends were trimmed by 3 bases and 0 bases, with 14 bases remaining between them. The CDR3 sequence is CSVDRSPRVNTEAFF. CDR3 DNA: TGCAGCGTTGACCGGAGCCCCAGGGTGAACACTGAAGCTTTCTTT.

The V call is TRBV2, the J call TRBJ2-1, with a possible D match to TRBD2 (5 bases). Germline V gives CDR1 SNHLY, CDR2 FYNNEI. Trimming removed 7 bases at V and 7 bases at J, with 17 bases between. The CDR3 is 14 amino acids. CDR3 protein: CASTASGARNEQFF. CDR3 nucleotides: TGTGCCAGCACGGCGAGCGGTGCGCGGAATGAGCAGTTCTTC.

The chain couples TRBV20-1 to TRBJ2-1, with TRBD2 as a possible D gene (6 bases). TRBJ2-7 explains the end of the DNA better; the J call may be wrong. From germline, CDR1 is DFQATT and CDR2 SNEGSKA (reference sequence). CDR3 length equals 13 residues. CDR3 in amino acids: CSSSREIYNEQYF. The CDR3 region has the DNA TGCAGTTCGAGCCGGGAGATCTACAATGAGCAGTACTTC.

In its sample, this clonotype was seen many times. This chain joins TRBV29-1 and TRBJ2-7, with TRBD1 matching over 12 bases. Trimming removed 6 bases from V and 7 bases from J; junction bases left unmatched: 10. Germline CDR1 reads SQVTM; CDR2 reads ANQGSEA. This CDR3 is built from 14 residues. CDR3 in amino acids: CSVSSGQGAREQYF. Here the CDR3 DNA reads TGCAGCGTCTCGTCGGGACAGGGGGCTCGGGAGCAGTACTTC.

This clonotype was seen a handful of times. The chain uses TRBV7-2 and TRBJ2-1; 9 nucleotides match TRBD1. V dropped 5 bases and J dropped 6; count of bases not matched to a gene: 8. The CDR3 consists of 15 residues. Germline values: CDR1 SGHTA, CDR2 FQGNSA. The CDR3 DNA sequence: TGTGCCAGCAGCCGCTCGGGACAGGGATCCAATGAGCAGTTCTTC. Translation gives CASSRSGQGSNEQFF.

The chain combines TRBV6-5 with TRBJ2-1; 11 positions match TRBD2. In germline, CDR1 is MNHEY, CDR2 SVGAGI. This CDR3 comprises 16 residues. V was clipped by 4 bases and J by 5 bases; unmatched bases: 7. CDR3 residues: CASSSLAGGLHNEQFF. The DNA for the CDR3 is TGTGCCAGCAGTTCCCTAGCGGGAGGCTTGCACAATGAGCAGTTCTTC.

For the CDR3, the DNA is TGCAGTGCTAGTGGTCAGGGATGGAGCGAGCAGTACTTC. This codes for CSASGQGWSEQYF. The chain couples TRBV20-1 to TRBJ2-7, with D tentatively TRBD1 (5 bases). V was trimmed by 3 bases and J by 6 bases, leaving 15 bases between them. Germline CDR1 is DFQATT and CDR2 is SNEGSKA (reference sequence). The CDR3 runs 13 residues.

J is TRBJ2-1 and V is TRBV7-2; 10 positions agree with TRBD2. Looked up from germline, CDR1 is SGHTA and CDR2 is FQGNSA. This CDR3 comprises 17 residues. Germline trimming cut 5 bases from V and 6 bases from J; bases unmatched to any gene: 13. The CDR3 nucleotides are TGTGCCAGCAGCCAATCCCGGGGGACTAGCGAGGGCAATGAGCAGTTCTTC. Its translation is CASSQSRGTSEGNEQFF.

The chain is built from TRBV4-3 and TRBJ2-2; weak D call: TRBD1 (6 bases). Trimming shortened V by 2 bases and J by 1 base, and 11 bases separated the two germline ends. The CDR3 loop spans 16 amino acids. Germline V gives CDR1 LGHNA, CDR2 YSLEER. The CDR3 sequence: CASSQRGTVNTGELFF. The CDR3 DNA follows: TGCGCCAGCAGCCAAAGGGGGACCGTGAACACCGGGGAGCTGTTTTTT.

Comments on this clonotype: Given a much more abundant clone one base away, this may be a read error. This chain links TRBV6-2 or TRBV6-3 with TRBJ2-5; TRBD2 matches 7 bases. This CDR3 comprises 15 residues. Germline V gene sequence: CDR1 MNHEY, CDR2 SVGEGT. The CDR3 loop is CAGSGEGAVQETQYF. The CDR3 nucleotides read TGTGCCGGCAGCGGGGAGGGAGCGGTCCAAGAGACCCAGTACTTC.

J is TRBJ2-1 and V is TRBV27, with 8 bases identical to TRBD2. J lost 8 bases, V lost 4 bases, and 4 bases had no gene match. Germline-derived CDR1 and CDR2 are MNHEY and SMNVEV (reference sequence). This CDR3 has 13 residues. CDR3 DNA: TGTGCCAGCAGTTGGACTAGCCAGCATGAGCAGTTCTTC. This codes for CASSWTSQHEQFF.